The 24 T cell receptor beta chains below all came from one sample that was sequenced in a study of T cells in localized non-small cell lung cancer. Sequencing used immunoSEQ multiplex PCR; TCRdb keeps in-frame clones, though not all of them. The sample lists 32,000 or so clones, roughly 90% seen once, with roughly 4.5% in the top ten. The source was peripheral blood, collected before any cancer treatment. Every receptor here comes from a man aged 35-69 years with stage I lung adenocarcinoma.

This chain connects TRBV5-6 to TRBJ2-3; perhaps TRBD2 as D (5 bases). The CDR3 has 14 residues. Trimming cost V 0 bases and J 5 bases, with 10 bases left between them. The germline gives CDR1 SGHDT, CDR2 YYEEEE. Written as DNA, the CDR3 is TGTGCCAGCAGCTTGGTCGGGGAAGGAGATACGCAGTATTTT. It yields the protein CASSLVGEGDTQYF.

The chain employs TRBV19 and TRBJ1-4, with D perhaps TRBD1 (5 bases). The CDR3 runs 13 residues. Germline V CDR1 and CDR2: LNHDA, SQIVND (reference sequence). The germline V and J ends were trimmed by 6 bases and 5 bases, with 10 bases remaining between them. In DNA, the CDR3 is TGTGCCAGTAGCCAGGGATTGAATGAAAAACTGTTTTTT. Translating gives CASSQGLNEKLFF.

This clone appeared once. The chain links TRBV5-1 to TRBJ2-1; D gene uncertain. Between the trimmed V and J ends, which lost 2 bases and 5 bases, there was a span of 8 bases. Germline values: CDR1 SGHRS, CDR2 YFSETQ. This CDR3 has 13 residues. Here the CDR3 DNA reads TGCGCCAGCAGCTTACAAAGGCACAATGAGCAGTTCTTC. Its protein is CASSLQRHNEQFF.

CDR3 loop: CASRAGKGNQPQHF. The CDR3 DNA reads as TGTGCCAGCAGGGCGGGGAAAGGCAATCAGCCCCAGCATTTT. The rearrangement joins TRBV25-1 to TRBJ1-5; D unclear. Trimming removed 6 bases at V and 2 bases at J, with 11 bases between. Germline CDR1 reads MGHDK; CDR2 reads SYGVNS. The CDR3 is made up of 14 amino acids. Based on the CDR3 plus reference TRBV25-1 and TRBJ1-5, the full variable domain is EADIYQTPRYLVIGTGKKITLECSQTMGHDKMYWYQQDPGMELHLIHYSYGVNSTEKGDLSSESTVSRIRTEHFPLTLESARPSHTSQYLCASRAGKGNQPQHFGDGTRLSIL.

This chain links TRBV5-1 with TRBJ2-3; the D gene is possibly TRBD2 (6 bases). With 3 bases removed from V and 6 bases from J, the gap between germline ends came to 17 bases. The germline V gene encodes CDR1 SGHRS and CDR2 YFSETQ. The CDR3 is made up of 15 amino acids. The CDR3 here is CASSSEGRPWDTQYF. The CDR3, as DNA: TGCGCCAGCAGCTCGGAGGGACGGCCCTGGGATACGCAGTATTTT. The full variable domain, in which reference TRBV5-1 and TRBJ2-3 provide the parts outside the CDR3, is KAGVTQTPRYLIKTRGQQVTLSCSPISGHRSVSWYQQTPGQGLQFLFEYFSETQRNKGNFPGRFSGRQFSNSRSEMNVSTLELGDSALYLCASSSEGRPWDTQYFGPGTRLTVL.

This chain connects TRBV5-6 to TRBJ2-7; 7 bases map to TRBD1. The CDR3 has 13 residues. J lost 7 bases, V lost 4 bases, and 8 bases had no gene match. Germline V gene data show CDR1 as SGHDT and CDR2 as YYEEEE. CDR3 sequence: CASSADRAKEQYF. CDR3 DNA sequence: TGTGCCAGCAGCGCTGACAGGGCTAAGGAGCAGTACTTC. Supplemented by reference TRBV5-6 and TRBJ2-7, the full variable domain reads DAGVTQSPTHLIKTRGQQVTLRCSPKSGHDTVSWYQQALGQGPQFIFQYYEEEERQRGNFPDRFSGHQFPNYSSELNVNALLLGDSALYLCASSADRAKEQYFGPGTRLTVT.

The genes are TRBV5-5 and TRBJ1-1; D may be TRBD1 (5 bases). The V and J ends lost 4 bases and 1 base respectively, with 8 bases between them. The germline V gene has CDR1 SGHKS and CDR2 YYEKEE (reference sequence). CDR3 size: 13 residues. DNA for the CDR3: TGTGCCAGCAGCAGGGGTGGGAACACTGAAGCTTTCTTT. This codes for CASSRGGNTEAFF.

In its sample, this clone was seen a few times. This chain joins TRBV20-1 and TRBJ1-3; no definite D call. V was pared by 6 bases and J by 4 bases, with 7 bases between. The CDR3 runs 11 residues. The V gene's germline CDR1 is DFQATT and CDR2 SNEGSKA (reference sequence). CDR3 amino acids: CSAQLGNTIYF. Here the CDR3 DNA reads TGCAGTGCCCAGCTCGGAAACACCATATATTTT.

CDR3 nucleotides: TGCGCCAGCAGCGTGTCGGGTGGGGGCATTGAGACCCAGTACTTC. This translates into CASSVSGGGIETQYF. The V gene is TRBV5-1, the J gene TRBJ2-5, with a tentative D call TRBD1 (6 bases). There are 15 residues in the CDR3. With 4 bases removed from V and 5 bases from J, the gap between germline ends came to 18 bases. The germline gives CDR1 SGHRS, CDR2 YFSETQ. Using reference TRBV5-1 and TRBJ2-5 for the parts outside the CDR3, the full variable domain is KAGVTQTPRYLIKTRGQQVTLSCSPISGHRSVSWYQQTPGQGLQFLFEYFSETQRNKGNFPGRFSGRQFSNSRSEMNVSTLELGDSALYLCASSVSGGGIETQYFGPGTRLLVL.

The chain is built from TRBV11-2 and TRBJ1-6; a possible D gene is TRBD1 (5 bases). The CDR3 runs to 17 residues. Looked up from germline, CDR1 is SGHAT and CDR2 is FQNNGV. Trimming pared 3 bases from V and 3 bases from J, leaving 15 bases between. The CDR3 DNA reads as TGTGCCAGCAGCTTCCGGGGAGGGGAGATCTATAATTCACCCCTCCACTTT. This sequence encodes CASSFRGGEIYNSPLHF.

The chain carries TRBV6-6 and TRBJ2-4; D is possibly TRBD1 (6 bases). Per the germline V gene, CDR1 is MNHNY and CDR2 is SVGAGI (reference sequence). The germline V and J ends were trimmed by 2 bases and 0 bases, with 8 bases remaining between them. The CDR3 runs 15 residues. CDR3 bases: TGTGCCAGCAGTTACGTGGACAGAGCCAAAAACATTCAGTACTTC. It yields the protein CASSYVDRAKNIQYF.

V usage is TRBV2 and J usage is TRBJ1-5; D unresolved. Germline lookup yields CDR1 SNHLY and CDR2 FYNNEI. This CDR3 comprises 13 residues. V was shortened by 1 base and J by 7 bases, with 8 bases between the two germline ends. The CDR3 DNA is TGTGCCAGCAGTGAAGGAGAGGACCAGCCCCAGCATTTT. Its translation: CASSEGEDQPQHF.

This chain joins TRBV11-2 and TRBJ1-4, with no clear D. CDR1 and CDR2 (germline): SGHAT, FQNNGV. The CDR3 has 14 amino acids. The V gene lost 5 bases and the J gene lost 5 bases, with 12 bases spanning the gap. CDR3 coding DNA: TGTGCCAGCAGCCCCCCTGGGAGGAATGAAAAACTGTTTTTT. It yields the protein CASSPPGRNEKLFF.

V gene TRBV19 combines with J gene TRBJ2-1; perhaps TRBD2 as D (5 bases). Between the trimmed V and J ends, which lost 1 base and 4 bases, there was a span of 11 bases. This CDR3 spans 15 amino acids. The germline gives CDR1 LNHDA, CDR2 SQIVND (reference sequence). The CDR3 protein is CASSIGHGGYNEQFF. The CDR3, as DNA: TGTGCCAGTAGTATAGGCCACGGAGGATACAATGAGCAGTTCTTC. Full variable domain (remainder filled in from reference TRBV19 and TRBJ2-1): DGGITQSPKYLFRKEGQNVTLSCEQNLNHDAMYWYRQDPGQGLRLIYYSQIVNDFQKGDIAEGYSVSREKKESFPLTVTSAQKNPTAFYLCASSIGHGGYNEQFFGPGTRLTVL.

V and J are TRBV5-6 and TRBJ1-2; D is ambiguous. The V gene's germline CDR1 is SGHDT and CDR2 YYEEEE. The V end was cut by 3 bases, the J end by 5 bases, with 23 bases between. The CDR3 has 17 amino acids. This CDR3 reads CASSSERTASPVYGYTF. The CDR3 DNA is TGTGCCAGCAGCTCTGAACGGACCGCTTCACCAGTTTATGGCTACACCTTC. Full variable domain (missing parts from reference TRBV5-6 and TRBJ1-2): DAGVTQSPTHLIKTRGQQVTLRCSPKSGHDTVSWYQQALGQGPQFIFQYYEEEERQRGNFPDRFSGHQFPNYSSELNVNALLLGDSALYLCASSSERTASPVYGYTFGSGTRLTVV.

V gene TRBV27 combines with J gene TRBJ2-7; 11 positions agree with TRBD1. V lost 9 bases to trimming and J lost 3 bases; unmatched junction nucleotides: 7. CDR1 and CDR2 (germline): MNHEY, SMNVEV (reference sequence). CDR3 length equals 14 residues. CDR3 DNA sequence: TGTGCCAGTCGGAAGGGGACAGGGGGCTACGAGCAGTACTTC. It specifies CASRKGTGGYEQYF.

The genes are TRBV2 and TRBJ2-4, with 12 bases matching TRBD2. Losses at the gene ends were 7 bases for V and 0 bases for J; bases not matched to a gene: 10. The germline V gene encodes CDR1 SNHLY and CDR2 FYNNEI. This CDR3 is built from 18 residues. Here the CDR3 reads CASTTGLAGGLAKNIQYF. In DNA form, the CDR3 reads TGTGCCAGCACGACTGGGCTAGCGGGGGGGCTAGCCAAAAACATTCAGTACTTC.

The gene calls are TRBV29-1 and TRBJ2-3; D remains unclear. The V and J ends lost 3 bases and 2 bases respectively, with 6 bases between them. The CDR3 spans 12 residues. Germline assignment: CDR1 SQVTM and CDR2 ANQGSEA. The CDR3 protein is CSVEANTDTQYF. In DNA, the CDR3 is TGCAGCGTTGAGGCGAACACAGATACGCAGTATTTT.

A single count supports this clone. This sequence joins TRBV6-5 and TRBJ2-1; maybe TRBD1 (6 bases). This CDR3 has 12 residues. Germline V gene sequence: CDR1 MNHEY, CDR2 SVGAGI. Deletions cut 6 bases from V and 8 bases from J, with 11 bases between. The CDR3 bases are TGTGCCAGCAGACCACAGGGCCATGAGCAGTTCTTC. This encodes CASRPQGHEQFF.

This clone showed up just a few times. The rearrangement uses TRBV4-1 and TRBJ1-1; the D is unclear. The ends were cut back, 0 bases at V and 6 bases at J, with 8 bases in the middle. Per germline, CDR1 MGHRA and CDR2 YSYEKL. This CDR3 has 13 residues. CDR3 in DNA: TGCGCCAGCAGCCAAGAAAGGTTTGCTGAAGCTTTCTTT. This encodes CASSQERFAEAFF.

V and J are TRBV19 and TRBJ2-1; 7 nucleotides match TRBD1. The trim removed 3 bases at V and 0 bases at J, leaving 8 bases unmatched. The CDR3 runs 17 residues. The V gene's germline CDR1 is LNHDA and CDR2 SQIVND (reference sequence). CDR3 sequence: CASSISAQGLSYNEQFF. CDR3 nucleotide sequence: TGTGCCAGTAGTATTTCGGCACAGGGGCTCTCCTACAATGAGCAGTTCTTC.

The V gene is TRBV5-1, the J gene TRBJ1-1, with D possibly TRBD1 on 5 matching bases. The CDR3 is 14 amino acids. The V and J ends lost 6 bases and 5 bases respectively, with 17 bases between them. The germline gives CDR1 SGHRS, CDR2 YFSETQ. The CDR3 DNA reads TGCGCCAGCACACTCCAAGGGTGGGGGACTGAAGCTTTCTTT. Its translation: CASTLQGWGTEAFF.

There are a few counts of this clone. The J gene is TRBJ1-1, the V gene TRBV6-5; D is unclear. The CDR3 has 14 residues. V was pared by 6 bases and J by 1 base, with 12 bases between. CDR1 is MNHEY, CDR2 SVGAGI, per germline. The CDR3: CASSRDITNTEAFF. The CDR3 coding sequence is TGTGCCAGCAGCCGAGACATAACGAACACTGAAGCTTTCTTT.

The rearrangement links TRBV11-2 to TRBJ1-1; 7 bases are shared with TRBD1. Germline loops: CDR1 SGHAT, CDR2 FQNNGV. The junction had 7 bases not matched to a gene; V was cut back by 4 bases and J by 5 bases. The CDR3 is made up of 14 amino acids. CDR3 residues: CASSWNRGGTEAFF. CDR3 in DNA: TGTGCCAGCAGCTGGAACAGGGGTGGGACTGAAGCTTTCTTT.